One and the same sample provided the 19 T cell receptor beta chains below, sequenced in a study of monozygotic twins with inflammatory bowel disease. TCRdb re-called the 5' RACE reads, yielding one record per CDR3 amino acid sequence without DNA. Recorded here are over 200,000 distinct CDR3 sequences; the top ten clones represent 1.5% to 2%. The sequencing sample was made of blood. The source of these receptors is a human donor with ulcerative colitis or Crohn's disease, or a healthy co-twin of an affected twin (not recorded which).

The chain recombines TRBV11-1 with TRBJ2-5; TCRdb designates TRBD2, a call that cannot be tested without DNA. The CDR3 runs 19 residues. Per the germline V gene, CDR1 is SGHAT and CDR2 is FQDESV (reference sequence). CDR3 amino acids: CASRPRTSGAARWQETQYF. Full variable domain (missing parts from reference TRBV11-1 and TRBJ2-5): EAEVAQSPRYKITEKSQAVAFWCDPISGHATLYWYRQILGQGPELLVQFQDESVVDDSQLPKDRFSAERLKGVDSTLKIQPAELGDSAMYLCASRPRTSGAARWQETQYFGPGTRLLVL.

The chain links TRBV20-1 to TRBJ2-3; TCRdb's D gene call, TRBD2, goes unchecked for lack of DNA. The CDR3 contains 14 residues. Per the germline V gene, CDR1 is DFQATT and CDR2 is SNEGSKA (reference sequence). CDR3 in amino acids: CSARDRVAADTQYF.

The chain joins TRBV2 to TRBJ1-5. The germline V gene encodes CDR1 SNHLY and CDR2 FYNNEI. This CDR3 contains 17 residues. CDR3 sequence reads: CASSEMDWEGSNQPQHF. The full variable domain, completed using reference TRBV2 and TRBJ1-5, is EPEVTQTPSHQVTQMGQEVILRCVPISNHLYFYWYRQILGQKVEFLVSFYNNEISEKSEIFDDQFSVERPDGSNFTLKIRSTKLEDSAMYFCASSEMDWEGSNQPQHFGDGTRLSIL.

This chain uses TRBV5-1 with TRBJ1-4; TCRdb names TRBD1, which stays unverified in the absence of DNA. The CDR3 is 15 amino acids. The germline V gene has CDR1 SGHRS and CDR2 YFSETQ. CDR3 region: CASSSTGQPNEKLFF.

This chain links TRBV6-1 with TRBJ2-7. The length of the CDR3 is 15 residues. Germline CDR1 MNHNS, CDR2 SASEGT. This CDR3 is CASSEAKTGHHEQYF.

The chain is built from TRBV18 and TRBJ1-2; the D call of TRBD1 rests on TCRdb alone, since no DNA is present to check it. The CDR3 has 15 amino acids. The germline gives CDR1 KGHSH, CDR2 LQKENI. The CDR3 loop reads CASSPAQGTNYGYTF. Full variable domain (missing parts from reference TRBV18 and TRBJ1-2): NAGVMQNPRHLVRRRGQEARLRCSPMKGHSHVYWYRQLPEEGLKFMVYLQKENIIDESGMPKERFSAEFPKEGPSILRIQQVVRGDSAAYFCASSPAQGTNYGYTFGSGTRLTVV.

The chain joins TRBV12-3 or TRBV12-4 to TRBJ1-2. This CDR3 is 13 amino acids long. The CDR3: CASSPTRYNGYTF.

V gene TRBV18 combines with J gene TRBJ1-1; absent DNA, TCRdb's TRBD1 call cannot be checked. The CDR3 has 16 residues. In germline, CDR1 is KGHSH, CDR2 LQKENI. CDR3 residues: CASSPPNDRGHTEAFF.

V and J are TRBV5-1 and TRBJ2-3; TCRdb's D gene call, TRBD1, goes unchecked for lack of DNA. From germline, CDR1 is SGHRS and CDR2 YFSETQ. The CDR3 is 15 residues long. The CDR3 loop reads CASTTAGQDTDTQYF.

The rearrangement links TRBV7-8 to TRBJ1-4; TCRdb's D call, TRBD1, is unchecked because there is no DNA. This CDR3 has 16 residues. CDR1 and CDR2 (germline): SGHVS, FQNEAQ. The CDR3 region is CASSLDFRTGGEKLFF.

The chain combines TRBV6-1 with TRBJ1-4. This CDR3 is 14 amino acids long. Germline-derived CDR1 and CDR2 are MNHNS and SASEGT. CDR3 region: CASRSKTTNEKLFF.

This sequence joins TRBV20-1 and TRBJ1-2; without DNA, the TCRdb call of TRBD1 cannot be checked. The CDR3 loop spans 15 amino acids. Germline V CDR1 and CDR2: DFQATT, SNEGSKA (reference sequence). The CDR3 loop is CSARRDSWGNYGYTF.

Here the CDR3 reads CSARETGGSYNSPLHF. The chain links TRBV20-1 to TRBJ1-6; with no DNA, the TCRdb D assignment of TRBD1 cannot be verified. The CDR3 extends over 16 amino acids. Germline CDR1 DFQATT, CDR2 SNEGSKA (reference sequence).

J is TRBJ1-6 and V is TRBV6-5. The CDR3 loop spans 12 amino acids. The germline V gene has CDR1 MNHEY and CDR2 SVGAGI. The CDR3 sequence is CASRGNNSPLHF.

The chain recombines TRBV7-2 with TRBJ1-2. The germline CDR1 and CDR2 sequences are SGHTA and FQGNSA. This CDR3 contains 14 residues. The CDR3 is CASSPTWSFYGYTF.

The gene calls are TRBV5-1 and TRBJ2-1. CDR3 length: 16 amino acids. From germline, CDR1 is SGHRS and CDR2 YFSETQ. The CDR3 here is CASSLGARSSYNEQFF.

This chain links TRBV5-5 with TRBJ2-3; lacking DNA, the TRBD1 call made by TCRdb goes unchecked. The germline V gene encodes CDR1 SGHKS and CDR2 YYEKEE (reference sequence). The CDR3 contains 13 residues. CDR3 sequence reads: CASTRAGTDTQYF.

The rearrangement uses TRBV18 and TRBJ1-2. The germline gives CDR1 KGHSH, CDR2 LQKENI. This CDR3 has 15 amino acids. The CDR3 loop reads CASSPPGRRNYGYTF.

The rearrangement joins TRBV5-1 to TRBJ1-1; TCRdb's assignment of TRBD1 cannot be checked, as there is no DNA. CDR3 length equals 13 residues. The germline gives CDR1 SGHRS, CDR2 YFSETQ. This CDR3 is CASSLGGSTEAFF.